A single sample is the source of the 27 T cell receptor beta chains below, sequenced in a study of blood T cell repertoires in COVID-19. Data came from immunoSEQ multiplex PCR; TCRdb stores just in-frame clones and leaves some out. The table lists 130,000 to 150,000 clones, around nine tenths of them singletons, with 8.5% to 9% in the top ten. Specimen: peripheral blood. These receptors all stem from a woman aged 45-65 years with active or convalescent COVID-19.

The genes are TRBV13 and TRBJ2-7, with 8 bases that match TRBD1. The CDR3 is 16 residues long. J lost 3 bases, V lost 2 bases, and 9 bases had no gene match. Germline values: CDR1 PRHDT, CDR2 FYEKMQ (reference sequence). For the CDR3, the DNA is TGTGCCAGCAGCTTATCATTGGGACAGGACCTCTACGAGCAGTACTTC. Its protein product is CASSLSLGQDLYEQYF.

The rearrangement links TRBV9 to TRBJ2-1; 15 bases map to TRBD2. This CDR3 has 15 residues. The germline V gene encodes CDR1 SGDLS and CDR2 YYNGEE. V lost 2 bases and J lost 8; bases outside the gene matches: 2. In DNA form, the CDR3 reads TGTGCCAGCAGCGTGAGGACTAGCGGGAGGGATGAGCAGTTCTTC. Its protein product is CASSVRTSGRDEQFF.

The V call is TRBV7-2, the J call TRBJ2-3; a weak D match, TRBD1 (5 bases). This CDR3 is 15 amino acids long. Germline lookup yields CDR1 SGHTA and CDR2 FQGNSA. V was pared by 5 bases and J by 6 bases, with 18 bases between. The CDR3 DNA follows: TGTGCCAGCAGCAAGAACGAGCAGGGAACGGATACGCAGTATTTT. Amino acid sequence: CASSKNEQGTDTQYF.

The V gene is TRBV6-5, the J gene TRBJ2-7; weak D call: TRBD1 (5 bases). The CDR3 is made up of 12 amino acids. Germline V gene data show CDR1 as MNHEY and CDR2 as SVGAGI. Trimming shortened V by 0 bases and J by 9 bases, and 9 bases separated the two germline ends. CDR3 region: CASSYSGDSQYF. The CDR3 nucleotides read TGTGCCAGCAGTTACTCAGGGGATTCGCAGTACTTC.

This clone was picked up a small number of times. The chain links TRBV5-1 to TRBJ2-5, with 7 bases fitting TRBD1. The CDR3 has 13 residues. The germline V gene has CDR1 SGHRS and CDR2 YFSETQ. The junction had 9 bases not matched to a gene; V was cut back by 4 bases and J by 9 bases. The chain's CDR3 is CASSQGQLGAQYF. In nucleotides, the CDR3 is TGCGCCAGCAGCCAGGGACAGCTGGGGGCCCAGTACTTC.

This clone was counted a few times. The genes are TRBV3-1 (or the pseudogene TRBV3-2) and TRBJ2-3, with a tentative D call TRBD2 (6 bases). The germline V gene encodes CDR1 LGHDT and CDR2 YNNKEL (reference sequence). With 10 bases removed from V and 11 bases from J, the gap between germline ends came to 13 bases. There are 10 residues in the CDR3. DNA for the CDR3: TGTGCCACCAGATTGCGGGAGCAGTATTTT. It specifies CATRLREQYF.

J is TRBJ1-2 and V is TRBV11-2; tentatively, D is TRBD1 (5 bases). The length of the CDR3 is 13 residues. Deletions cut 2 bases from V and 6 bases from J, with 10 bases between. The V gene's germline CDR1 is SGHAT and CDR2 FQNNGV. The CDR3 region has the DNA TGTGCCAGCAGCTTACAGGCGGGGGATGGCTACACCTTC. Its translation: CASSLQAGDGYTF. Full variable domain (outside the CDR3, taken from reference TRBV11-2 and TRBJ1-2): EAGVAQSPRYKIIEKRQSVAFWCNPISGHATLYWYQQILGQGPKLLIQFQNNGVVDDSQLPKDRFSAERLKGVDSTLKIQPAKLEDSAVYLCASSLQAGDGYTFGSGTRLTVV.

The chain combines TRBV7-9 with TRBJ2-7; a possible D gene is TRBD2 (6 bases). Germline CDR1 is SEHNR and CDR2 is FQNEAQ (reference sequence). The ends were cut back, 1 base at V and 4 bases at J, with 11 bases in the middle. The CDR3 has 14 amino acids. The CDR3 bases are TGTGCCAGCAGCTTAGACGGGAGAACGTACGAGCAGTACTTC. Its translation: CASSLDGRTYEQYF.

This chain joins TRBV13 and TRBJ2-5; TRBD2 matches 9 bases. Germline CDR1 and CDR2: PRHDT and FYEKMQ (reference sequence). The CDR3 runs to 16 residues. V lost 3 bases to trimming and J lost 1 base; unmatched junction nucleotides: 6. CDR3 coding DNA: TGTGCCAGCAGCTTCCCCGGCGGGGGGGCCCAAGAGACCCAGTACTTC. Protein sequence: CASSFPGGGAQETQYF.

The gene calls are TRBV28 and TRBJ1-2, with TRBD1 matching over 7 bases. Germline V gene data show CDR1 as MDHEN and CDR2 as SYDVKM. With 4 bases clipped from V and 4 bases from J, the junction kept 3 bases outside the gene matches. There are 13 residues in the CDR3. Here the CDR3 reads CASSSSGGYGYTF. The CDR3 bases are TGTGCCAGCAGTTCATCAGGGGGCTATGGCTACACCTTC.

A remark on this clone: Additional DNA sequences in this sample encode the identical CDR3. The chain carries TRBV6-2 or TRBV6-3 and TRBJ2-2; TRBD1 might be the D (5 bases). The CDR3 spans 12 residues. The germline CDR1 and CDR2 sequences are MNHEY and SVGEGT. The V gene lost 3 bases and the J gene lost 9 bases, with 8 bases spanning the gap. DNA for the CDR3: TGTGCCAGCAGTTATAGGGGCCGGGAGCTGTTTTTT. Amino acids: CASSYRGRELFF.

CDR3 sequence: CASSLGTSYEQYF. In DNA form, the CDR3 reads TGTGCCAGTAGTCTGGGGACTAGTTACGAGCAGTACTTC. The chain couples TRBV19 to TRBJ2-7; 8 nucleotides match TRBD2. V shed 5 bases and J 4 bases; nucleotides not matched to a gene: 4. The CDR3 totals 13 residues. Germline values: CDR1 LNHDA, CDR2 SQIVND (reference sequence). Full variable domain (rest looked up from reference TRBV19 and TRBJ2-7): DGGITQSPKYLFRKEGQNVTLSCEQNLNHDAMYWYRQDPGQGLRLIYYSQIVNDFQKGDIAEGYSVSREKKESFPLTVTSAQKNPTAFYLCASSLGTSYEQYFGPGTRLTVT.

CDR3 bases: TGTGCCAGCAGACCCGGGACTGAAGGAAACACCATATATTTT. Amino acids: CASRPGTEGNTIYF. V gene TRBV7-2 combines with J gene TRBJ1-3; TRBD1 might be the D (5 bases). V dropped 6 bases and J dropped 4 bases, with 13 bases sitting between them. The CDR3 loop spans 14 amino acids. Germline V CDR1 and CDR2: SGHTA, FQGNSA.

This chain uses TRBV5-8 with TRBJ2-7, with 12 positions matching TRBD2. V shed 10 bases, J shed 5 bases, and the junction held 7 bases outside the gene matches. The CDR3 totals 13 residues. The V gene's germline CDR1 is SGHTS and CDR2 YDEGEE. CDR3 sequence: CAARTSGAHEQYF. CDR3 sequence (DNA): TGTGCCGCCCGGACTAGCGGGGCCCACGAGCAGTACTTC.

The J gene is TRBJ2-1, the V gene TRBV2, with 9 positions matching TRBD2. J lost 10 bases, V lost 8 bases, and 9 bases had no gene match. Germline V lookup: CDR1 SNHLY, CDR2 FYNNEI. This CDR3 spans 13 amino acids. The CDR3 loop reads CASGTASGTEQFF. The CDR3, as DNA: TGTGCCAGCGGGACGGCTAGCGGGACCGAGCAGTTCTTC.

The CDR3 loop is CASSKQGSQYF. The CDR3 DNA is TGTGCCAGCAGCAAACAGGGTAGCCAGTACTTC. This rearrangement joins TRBV2 to TRBJ2-5; D may be TRBD1 (6 bases). The ends were cut back, 6 bases at V and 10 bases at J, with 12 bases in the middle. Germline loops: CDR1 SNHLY, CDR2 FYNNEI. There are 11 residues in the CDR3.

The V call is TRBV2, the J call TRBJ1-6, with no clear D. The CDR3 totals 15 residues. Trimming removed 4 bases at V and 5 bases at J, with 12 bases between. Germline V lookup: CDR1 SNHLY, CDR2 FYNNEI. CDR3 sequence (DNA): TGTGCCAGCAGTGGGGCCTTCGGGAATAATTCACCCCTCCACTTT. It is translated as CASSGAFGNNSPLHF. The full variable domain, its missing parts supplied by reference TRBV2 and TRBJ1-6, is EPEVTQTPSHQVTQMGQEVILRCVPISNHLYFYWYRQILGQKVEFLVSFYNNEISEKSEIFDDQFSVERPDGSNFTLKIRSTKLEDSAMYFCASSGAFGNNSPLHFGNGTRLTVT.

The CDR3 bases are TGTGCCAGCAGCAACATGGGACAGGGGGCCTCCTCTGGAAACACCATATATTTT. It encodes CASSNMGQGASSGNTIYF. This chain links TRBV21-1 with TRBJ1-3; the D call TRBD1 from the table was never checked on the DNA. TRBV21-1 is designated a pseudogene. The CDR3 runs to 18 residues.

The V call is TRBV27, the J call TRBJ2-5, with unresolved D. CDR1 is MNHEY, CDR2 SMNVEV, per germline (reference sequence). The CDR3 length is 15 residues. Trimming pared 5 bases from V and 5 bases from J, leaving 18 bases between. The DNA of the CDR3 is TGTGCCAGCAGTCCCGACCTACAGATTCTGGAGACCCAGTACTTC. It encodes CASSPDLQILETQYF.

The chain carries TRBV19 and TRBJ2-5; D unclear. The CDR3 contains 11 residues. Germline CDR1 LNHDA, CDR2 SQIVND (reference sequence). Trimming removed 5 bases at V and 4 bases at J, with 5 bases between. CDR3 amino acids: CASSSGETQYF. CDR3 DNA: TGTGCCAGTAGTTCAGGAGAGACCCAGTACTTC.

The chain couples TRBV30 to TRBJ1-2; possible D gene TRBD1, 6 bases. The germline CDR1 and CDR2 sequences are GTSNPN and SVGIG (reference sequence). V lost 0 bases to trimming and J lost 7 bases, with 21 bases between them. The CDR3 covers 16 residues. The CDR3 nucleotides read TGTGCCTGGAGTGTAAATCTAGGGGACATTATAGGTGGCTACACCTTC. Its protein product is CAWSVNLGDIIGGYTF.

In nucleotides, the CDR3 is TGCGCCAGCAGCTTGGCGGACACAAACACCGGGGAGCTGTTTTTT. Its translation: CASSLADTNTGELFF. V and J are TRBV5-1 and TRBJ2-2, with a weak D call TRBD1 (5 bases). Per germline, CDR1 SGHRS and CDR2 YFSETQ. Trimming stripped 0 bases from V and 2 bases from J, with 8 bases between. This CDR3 is built from 15 residues.

This chain joins TRBV7-9 and TRBJ1-4; 10 bases are a match to TRBD1. CDR3 length: 14 amino acids. The V and J ends lost 4 bases and 8 bases, in that order; junction bases with no gene match: 4. Germline lookup yields CDR1 SEHNR and CDR2 FQNEAQ (reference sequence). The CDR3 DNA is TGTGCCAGCAGCTCCGGGACAGGGGTCGAAAAACTGTTTTTT. Its translation is CASSSGTGVEKLFF.

This clone was picked up many times. The CDR3 nucleotides read TGTGCCAGCTCACAGGGAGTCTCTGGAAACACCATATATTTT. Amino acid sequence: CASSQGVSGNTIYF. The chain combines TRBV18 with TRBJ1-3; D is unresolved. Germline-derived CDR1 and CDR2 are KGHSH and LQKENI. V shed 4 bases and J shed 0 bases, with 7 bases lying between them. The CDR3 is 14 residues long.

There are a few counts of this clone. The chain joins TRBV5-4 to TRBJ2-5; 10 bases fit TRBD2. Germline V gene lookup returns CDR1 SGHNT and CDR2 YYREEE (reference sequence). The CDR3 is 16 residues long. The V segment lost 0 bases and the J segment 4 bases; nucleotides outside the gene matches: 6. The CDR3 loop is CASSLGSSGSRETQYF. In DNA, the CDR3 is TGTGCCAGCAGCTTGGGATCTAGCGGGAGTAGAGAGACCCAGTACTTC.

The table lists this clone with a count of one. The V and J genes are TRBV14 and TRBJ2-1; a weak D match, TRBD2 (6 bases). V lost 4 bases to trimming and J lost 3 bases, with 13 bases between them. The CDR3 extends over 15 amino acids. The germline V gene has CDR1 SGHDN and CDR2 FVKESK. The CDR3 here is CASSPVGGVYNEQFF. Written as DNA, the CDR3 is TGTGCCAGCAGCCCCGTGGGGGGAGTCTACAATGAGCAGTTCTTC.

The CDR3: CASRAGPGFSGNTIYF. The CDR3 coding sequence is TGTGCCAGCAGAGCCGGCCCAGGATTCTCTGGAAACACCATATATTTT. The chain joins TRBV2 to TRBJ1-3; no clear D. Germline V gives CDR1 SNHLY, CDR2 FYNNEI. The CDR3 has 16 residues. The germline V and J ends were trimmed by 6 bases and 0 bases, with 15 bases remaining between them.